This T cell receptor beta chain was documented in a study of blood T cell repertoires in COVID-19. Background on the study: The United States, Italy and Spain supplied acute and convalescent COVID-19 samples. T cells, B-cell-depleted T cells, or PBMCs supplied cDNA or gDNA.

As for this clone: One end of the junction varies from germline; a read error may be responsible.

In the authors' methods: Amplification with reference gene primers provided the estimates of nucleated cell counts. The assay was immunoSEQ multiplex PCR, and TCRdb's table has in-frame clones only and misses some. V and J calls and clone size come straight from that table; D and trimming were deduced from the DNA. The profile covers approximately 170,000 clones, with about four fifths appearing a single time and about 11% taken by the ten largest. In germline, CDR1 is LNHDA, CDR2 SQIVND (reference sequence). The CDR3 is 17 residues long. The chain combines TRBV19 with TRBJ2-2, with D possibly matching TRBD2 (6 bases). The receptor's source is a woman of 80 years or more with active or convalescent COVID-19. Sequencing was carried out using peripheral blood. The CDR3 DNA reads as TGTGCCAGTAGTATATCCATCGGCGGAAGAACGCCCGGGGGGCTGTTTTTT. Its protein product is CASSISIGGRTPGGLFF. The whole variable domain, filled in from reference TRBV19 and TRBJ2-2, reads DGGITQSPKYLFRKEGQNVTLSCEQNLNHDAMYWYRQDPGQGLRLIYYSQIVNDFQKGDIAEGYSVSREKKESFPLTVTSAQKNPTAFYLCASSISIGGRTPGGLFFGEGSRLTVL.